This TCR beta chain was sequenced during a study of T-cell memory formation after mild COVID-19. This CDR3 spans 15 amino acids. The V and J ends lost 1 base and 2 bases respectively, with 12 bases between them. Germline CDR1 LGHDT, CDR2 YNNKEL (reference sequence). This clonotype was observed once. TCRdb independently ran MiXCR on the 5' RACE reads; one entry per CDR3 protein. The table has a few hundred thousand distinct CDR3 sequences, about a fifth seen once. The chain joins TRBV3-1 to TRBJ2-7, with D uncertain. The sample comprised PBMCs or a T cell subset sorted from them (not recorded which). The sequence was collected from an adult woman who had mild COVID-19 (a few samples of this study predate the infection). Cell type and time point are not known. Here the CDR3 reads CASSQVRPGAYEQYF. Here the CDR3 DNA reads TGTGCCAGCAGCCAAGTAAGACCGGGTGCCTACGAGCAGTACTTC.